The clone carrying this T cell receptor beta chain came up many times. Antigen unknown. TCRdb recomputed calls from the 5' RACE reads with MiXCR, one row per CDR3 protein. The sample gives 470,000 or so distinct CDR3 sequences, approximately 18% of which show up once; 9% to 15% is in the top ten. This sample is part of a study of T-cell memory formation after mild COVID-19. Study details: In these data, TCR clusters were largely donor specific. The study, taken as a whole, reports: Researchers report contracting CD4+ clones mostly in CM and EM, with CD8+ clones in EMRA.

V lost 3 bases and J 4 bases, leaving 12 bases between the germline ends. CDR1 and CDR2 (germline): LGHNA, YSLEER. This CDR3 comprises 15 residues. The chain uses TRBV4-3 and TRBJ1-4, with a weak D call TRBD1 (6 bases). The TCR originated in an adult woman who had mild COVID-19 (a few samples of this study predate the infection). Cell type and time point are not known. The sequenced material came from PBMCs or a T cell subset sorted from them (not recorded which). This CDR3 reads CASSQNQGLNEKLFF. The DNA of the CDR3 is TGCGCCAGCAGCCAGAACCAGGGGCTTAATGAAAAACTGTTTTTT.